Detailed here is one T cell receptor beta chain. The antigen remains undetermined. The data belong to a study of cytomegalovirus exposure and HLA in healthy donors. Primers: 60 Vbeta forward and 13 Jbeta reverse. Sequenced by immunoSEQ multiplex PCR; TCRdb stores in-frame clones only, minus some. The table records around 120,000 clones, 75% to 85% of them present only once. The CDR3 is 15 residues long. Trimming took 5 bases from V and 2 from J; bases not matched to a gene: 7. From germline, CDR1 is SGHTS and CDR2 YDEGEE. Study-level findings and limits: In an earlier analysis, about 87% or about 30%: the productive usage of most TCR beta V segments. Later work associated roughly 15,000 TCR beta sequences with HLA alleles at 0.05 false discovery rate. Listed as cytomegalovirus-associated were 164 TCR beta chains.

The sequenced material came from PBMCs. The chain uses TRBV5-8 and TRBJ2-7; 10 bases fit TRBD1. This TCR came from a man in his fifties or sixties in good health and CMV-seronegative. As DNA, the CDR3 is TGTGCCAGCAGAAATCGGGACAGGGGAACCTACGAGCAGTACTTC. It specifies CASRNRDRGTYEQYF.